This record concerns one T cell receptor (beta chain) sequence. TCRdb keeps only in-frame clones here, not all; method: immunoSEQ multiplex PCR. The sample includes about 150,000 clones, around 80% seen only once; the top ten take over 0.5%. The data originate from a study of blood T cell repertoires in COVID-19. In the study overall: The analysed material was cDNA or gDNA that came from T cells, B-cell-depleted T cells, or PBMCs.

The V and J ends lost 5 bases and 6 bases respectively, with 19 bases between them. The CDR3 covers 15 residues. The germline gives CDR1 LNHDA, CDR2 SQIVND (reference sequence). This receptor was taken from a man aged 60-69 years with acute or convalescent COVID-19. Material for sequencing was peripheral blood. This sequence joins TRBV19 and TRBJ1-2; weak D call: TRBD1 (6 bases). CDR3 amino acids: CASSGTQGFMDGYTF. The CDR3 DNA sequence: TGTGCCAGTAGTGGTACCCAGGGGTTTATGGATGGCTACACCTTC.